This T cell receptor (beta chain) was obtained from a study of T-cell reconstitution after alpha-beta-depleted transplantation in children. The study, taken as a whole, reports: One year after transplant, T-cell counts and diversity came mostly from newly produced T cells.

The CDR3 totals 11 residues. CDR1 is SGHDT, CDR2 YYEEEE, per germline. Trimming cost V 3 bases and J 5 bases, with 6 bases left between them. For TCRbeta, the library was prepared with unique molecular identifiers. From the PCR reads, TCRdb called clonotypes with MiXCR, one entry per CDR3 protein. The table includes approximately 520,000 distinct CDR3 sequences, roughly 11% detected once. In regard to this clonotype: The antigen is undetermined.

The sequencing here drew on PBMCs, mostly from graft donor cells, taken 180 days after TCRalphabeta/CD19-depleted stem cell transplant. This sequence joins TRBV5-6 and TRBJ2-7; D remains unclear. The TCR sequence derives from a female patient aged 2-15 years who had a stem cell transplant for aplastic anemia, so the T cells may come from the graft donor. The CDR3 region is CASSSGHEQYF. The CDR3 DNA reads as TGTGCCAGCAGCTCAGGCCACGAGCAGTACTTC.